This T cell receptor (beta chain) stems from a study of blood T cell repertoires in COVID-19. Study in general: COVID-19 samples, acute and convalescent, were from the United States, Italy and Spain. T cells, B-cell-depleted T cells, or PBMCs supplied cDNA or gDNA.

Original processing notes: Reference gene primer amplification in the assay estimated nucleated cell counts. Generated by immunoSEQ multiplex PCR, the TCRdb table keeps only in-frame clones and is missing some. That table gives V, J and clone size, and the DNA gave D and trimming. The top ten hold about 5% of the sample, which has around 100,000 clones, 75% to 85% seen once. Sequencing was carried out using peripheral blood. This TCR came from a man in his 60s with acute or convalescent COVID-19.

The CDR3 DNA reads TGTGCCAGCAGCTCTCAGATGAACTATGGCTACACCTTC. It encodes CASSSQMNYGYTF. The J gene is TRBJ1-2, the V gene TRBV2, with D unclear. The CDR3 runs 13 residues. V was shortened by 6 bases and J by 2 bases, with 10 bases between the two germline ends. CDR1 is SNHLY and CDR2 is FYNNEI in the germline V gene.